This T cell receptor beta chain was recorded in a study of low-dose radiotherapy and immunotherapy resistance in tumors. On the study more broadly: For Cohort 1, fractions of 0.5 Gy were given every 2 weeks, reaching 6.5 Gy overall.

The CDR3 totals 15 residues. Time point denoted: before trial treatment. Nivolumab, ipilimumab, aspirin, low-dose cyclophosphamide and low-dose radiotherapy were given to donors. Each patient who was eligible had an advanced solid tumor with no tumor-infiltrating lymphocytes. This clonotype was observed once. A junction boundary mismatches the germline segment, possibly from a read error. TRAV- and TRBV-specific primers, spanning alpha and beta chains, primed first-strand cDNA. Both a constant-region primer and a V-primer adapter served to amplify TCRs across about 20 PCR cycles. MiXCR was run by TCRdb on the reads, yielding one entry per CDR3 protein. The table lists tens of thousands of distinct CDR3 sequences, over 15% of them singletons.

The specimen comprised PBMCs, sampled before treatment. The J gene is TRBJ2-1, the V gene TRBV12-3 or TRBV12-4; 8 positions match TRBD2. The sequence was collected from a male donor with prostate cancer. This chain's CDR3 is CASRLGGVSYNEQFF. In DNA, the CDR3 is TGCGCCAGCAGGCTCGGGGGGGTGAGCTACAATGAGCAGTTCTTC.